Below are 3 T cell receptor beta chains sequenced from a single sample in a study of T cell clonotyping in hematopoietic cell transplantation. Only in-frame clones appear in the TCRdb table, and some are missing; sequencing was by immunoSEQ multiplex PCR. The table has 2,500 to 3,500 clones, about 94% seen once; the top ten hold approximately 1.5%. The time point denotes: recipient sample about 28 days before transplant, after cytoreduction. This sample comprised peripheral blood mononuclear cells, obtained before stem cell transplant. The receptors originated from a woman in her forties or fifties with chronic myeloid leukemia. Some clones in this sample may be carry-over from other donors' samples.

For the CDR3, the DNA is TGTGCCAGCAGCTTAGAGCAGGAGCAGTTCTTC. Translated: CASSLEQEQFF. V usage is TRBV13 and J usage is TRBJ2-1; D remains unclear. V lost 1 base to trimming and J lost 10 bases, with 5 bases between them. Germline CDR1 and CDR2: PRHDT and FYEKMQ (reference sequence). The CDR3 length is 11 residues.

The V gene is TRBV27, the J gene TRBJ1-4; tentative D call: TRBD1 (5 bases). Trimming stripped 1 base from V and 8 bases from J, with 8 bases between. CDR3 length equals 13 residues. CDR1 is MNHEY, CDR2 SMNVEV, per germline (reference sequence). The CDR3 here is CASSLFREEKLFF. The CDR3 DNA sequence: TGTGCCAGCAGTTTATTCAGGGAGGAAAAACTGTTTTTT.

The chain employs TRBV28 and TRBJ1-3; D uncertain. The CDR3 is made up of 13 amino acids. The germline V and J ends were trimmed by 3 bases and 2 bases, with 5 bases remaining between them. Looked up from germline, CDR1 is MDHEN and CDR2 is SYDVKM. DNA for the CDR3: TGTGCCAGCAGTTTGAACGCTGGAAACACCATATATTTT. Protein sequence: CASSLNAGNTIYF.